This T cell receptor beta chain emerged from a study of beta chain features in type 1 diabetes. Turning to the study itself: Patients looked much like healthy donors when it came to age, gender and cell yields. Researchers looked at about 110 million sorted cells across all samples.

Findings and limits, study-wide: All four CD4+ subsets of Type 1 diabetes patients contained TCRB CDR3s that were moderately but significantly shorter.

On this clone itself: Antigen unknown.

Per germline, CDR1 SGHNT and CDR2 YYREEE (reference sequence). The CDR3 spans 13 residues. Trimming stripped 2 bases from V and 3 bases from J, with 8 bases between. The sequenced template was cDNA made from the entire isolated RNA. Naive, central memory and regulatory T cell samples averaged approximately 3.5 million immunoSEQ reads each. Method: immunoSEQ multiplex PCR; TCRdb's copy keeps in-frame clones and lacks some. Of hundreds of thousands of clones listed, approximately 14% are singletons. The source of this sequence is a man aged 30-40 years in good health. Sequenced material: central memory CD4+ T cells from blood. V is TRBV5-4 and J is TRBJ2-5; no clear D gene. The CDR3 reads CASSLSLKETQYF. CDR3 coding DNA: TGTGCCAGCAGCTTATCCCTAAAAGAGACCCAGTACTTC.